A single sample is the source of the 27 T cell receptor beta chains below, sequenced in a study of blood T cell repertoires in COVID-19. Measured with immunoSEQ multiplex PCR; TCRdb has only the in-frame clones, and not every one. The table records about 87,000 clones, 88% of them present only once. Source material: peripheral blood. These receptors came from a man older than 75 with acute or convalescent COVID-19.

The V gene is TRBV5-1, the J gene TRBJ1-4, with 7 positions matching TRBD1. Per germline, CDR1 SGHRS and CDR2 YFSETQ. With 4 bases clipped from V and 8 bases from J, the junction kept 5 bases outside the gene matches. CDR3 length equals 13 residues. CDR3 bases: TGCGCCAGCAGCCGAGGACAGGAGGAAAAACTGTTTTTT. It translates to CASSRGQEEKLFF.

The chain recombines TRBV6-5 with TRBJ2-7, with 9 positions matching TRBD1. V gave up 4 bases and J gave up 6 bases; unmatched junction bases: 7. Germline V gene sequence: CDR1 MNHEY, CDR2 SVGAGI. CDR3 size: 14 residues. This CDR3 reads CASSLRTGAGEQYF. The CDR3 DNA sequence: TGTGCCAGCAGTTTACGGACAGGGGCCGGCGAGCAGTACTTC.

This chain links TRBV7-3 with TRBJ2-2, with D perhaps TRBD1 (5 bases). V was trimmed by 5 bases and J by 0 bases, leaving 7 bases between them. This CDR3 has 14 residues. Germline CDR1 reads SGHTA; CDR2 reads FQGTGA. CDR3 sequence: CASSPGSNTGELFF. CDR3 in DNA: TGTGCCAGCAGCCCAGGGTCGAACACCGGGGAGCTGTTTTTT. The full variable domain, in which reference TRBV7-3 and TRBJ2-2 provide the parts outside the CDR3, is GAGVSQTPSNKVTEKGKYVELRCDPISGHTALYWYRQSLGQGPEFLIYFQGTGAADDSGLPNDRFFAVRPEGSVSTLKIQRTERGDSAVYLCASSPGSNTGELFFGEGSRLTVL.

The gene calls are TRBV3-1 (or the pseudogene TRBV3-2) and TRBJ2-1; 7 bases align to TRBD2. Germline V gives CDR1 LGHDT, CDR2 YNNKEL (reference sequence). The CDR3 runs 16 residues. J gave up 5 bases and V 3 bases, and 10 bases lay outside the gene matches. CDR3 sequence: CASSHQRDLPHNEQFF. CDR3 nucleotides: TGTGCCAGCAGCCACCAGCGGGACCTTCCGCACAATGAGCAGTTCTTC.

CDR3 sequence reads: CASSESGALGVYEQYF. Here the CDR3 DNA reads TGCGCCAGCAGTGAGTCAGGGGCGCTTGGGGTTTACGAGCAGTACTTC. The chain joins TRBV10-1 to TRBJ2-7; TRBD1 might be the D (5 bases). Germline V gives CDR1 WNHNN, CDR2 SYGVQD (reference sequence). The CDR3 has 16 residues. With 0 bases removed from V and 4 bases from J, the gap between germline ends came to 16 bases.

The V and J genes are TRBV7-2 and TRBJ2-3; 7 bases map to TRBD2. V was pared by 3 bases and J by 7 bases, with 10 bases of the junction left unmatched. The germline CDR1 and CDR2 sequences are SGHTA and FQGNSA. CDR3 length: 15 amino acids. DNA of the CDR3: TGTGCCAGCAGCTTGGGGAGAGGGGAGGGATATACGCAGTATTTT. Translated: CASSLGRGEGYTQYF.

The chain uses TRBV28 and TRBJ1-4; D gene ambiguous. This CDR3 has 13 amino acids. CDR1 MDHEN and CDR2 SYDVKM come from the germline V gene. Trimming removed 10 bases from V and 0 bases from J, with 9 bases in between. CDR3 loop: CATMSATNEKLFF. As DNA, the CDR3 is TGTGCCACTATGTCGGCAACTAATGAAAAACTGTTTTTT.

The chain combines TRBV5-1 with TRBJ1-6; D is undetermined. This CDR3 is 15 amino acids long. Germline V gene sequence: CDR1 SGHRS, CDR2 YFSETQ. V was cut by 1 base and J by 6 bases, with 11 bases left in between. The DNA of the CDR3 is TGCGCCAGCAGCTTGCATGAAGGCGGTAATTCACCCCTCCACTTT. It is translated as CASSLHEGGNSPLHF.

This chain uses TRBV12-3 or TRBV12-4 with TRBJ1-6; TRBD1 agrees at 8 bases. This CDR3 contains 13 residues. The J segment lost 9 bases and the V segment lost 3 bases, leaving 1 base of the junction unmatched. This chain's CDR3 is CASSLDRVSPLHF. The CDR3 DNA follows: TGTGCCAGCAGTTTGGACAGGGTTTCACCCCTCCACTTT.

This sequence joins TRBV3-1 (or the pseudogene TRBV3-2) and TRBJ1-6; D call uncertain. The CDR3 runs 15 residues. The germline V gene encodes CDR1 LGHDT and CDR2 YNNKEL (reference sequence). Trimming removed 0 bases from V and 7 bases from J, with 10 bases in between. As DNA, the CDR3 is TGTGCCAGCAGCCAAGAACCTAACGCCAATTCACCCCTCCACTTT. This gives the protein CASSQEPNANSPLHF.

This sequence joins TRBV6-5 and TRBJ1-1, with D possibly being TRBD1 (5 bases). The CDR3 runs 14 residues. Per the germline V gene, CDR1 is MNHEY and CDR2 is SVGAGI. Trimming left V 6 bases short and J 1 base short, with 12 bases between. The chain's CDR3 is CASRTGVRNTEAFF. The DNA for the CDR3 is TGTGCCAGCAGGACGGGGGTCCGGAACACTGAAGCTTTCTTT.

The V call is TRBV27, the J call TRBJ1-3; 8 bases fit TRBD1. CDR1 is MNHEY, CDR2 SMNVEV, per germline (reference sequence). J lost 4 bases, V lost 5 bases, and 1 base had no gene match. The CDR3 consists of 13 residues. The CDR3 bases are TGTGCCAGCAGTAGGACAGGGGGAAACACCATATATTTT. It yields the protein CASSRTGGNTIYF.

V gene TRBV6-6 combines with J gene TRBJ2-7; the match to TRBD1 covers 7 bases. This CDR3 is built from 13 residues. CDR1 and CDR2 from the germline V gene are MNHNY and SVGAGI (reference sequence). The trim removed 5 bases at V and 3 bases at J, leaving 4 bases unmatched. CDR3 region: CASSKAGGYEQYF. CDR3 DNA: TGTGCCAGCAGTAAGGCAGGGGGCTACGAGCAGTACTTC.

The CDR3 sequence: CSVGTSNHEQYF. For the CDR3, the DNA is TGCAGCGTCGGGACTAGTAACCACGAGCAGTACTTC. This rearrangement joins TRBV29-1 to TRBJ2-7; TRBD2 matches 8 bases. This CDR3 has 12 residues. Trimming took 6 bases from V and 5 from J; bases not matched to a gene: 6. The V gene's germline CDR1 is SQVTM and CDR2 ANQGSEA.

This clone was observed once. The rearrangement joins TRBV5-6 to TRBJ1-1; 9 bases fit TRBD1. Germline V gene sequence: CDR1 SGHDT, CDR2 YYEEEE. The CDR3 is made up of 15 amino acids. Trimming removed 4 bases from V and 0 bases from J; junction bases left unmatched: 4. CDR3 DNA: TGTGCCAGCAGCCCTCGGGACAGGGTGAACACTGAAGCTTTCTTT. It encodes CASSPRDRVNTEAFF.

The chain has TRBV24-1 and TRBJ1-1, with D possibly TRBD1 on 6 matching bases. The germline gives CDR1 KGHDR, CDR2 SFDVKD. The CDR3 runs to 14 residues. Trimming shortened V by 6 bases and J by 2 bases, and 12 bases separated the two germline ends. For the CDR3, the DNA is TGTGCCACCAGTCCCCCGGGACAAAACACTGAAGCTTTCTTT. This gives the protein CATSPPGQNTEAFF.

This clone was detected once. The rearrangement links TRBV14 to TRBJ2-7, with 10 positions matching TRBD2. This CDR3 contains 15 residues. Germline values: CDR1 SGHDN, CDR2 FVKESK. V was pared by 3 bases and J by 4 bases, with 6 bases of the junction left unmatched. The CDR3 loop is CASSHKGLAVYEQYF. The CDR3 DNA is TGTGCCAGCAGCCACAAAGGACTAGCGGTTTACGAGCAGTACTTC.

The chain carries TRBV7-2 and TRBJ2-1; weak D call: TRBD1 (6 bases). V lost 4 bases, J lost 6 bases, and 19 bases lay in between. The CDR3 runs 16 residues. CDR1 and CDR2 from the germline V gene are SGHTA and FQGNSA. The CDR3: CASSSQGTTGSNEQFF. The CDR3 coding sequence is TGTGCCAGCAGCTCCCAGGGGACGACGGGGAGCAATGAGCAGTTCTTC.

A few counts support this clone. The chain uses TRBV10-3 and TRBJ1-1, with TRBD1 as a possible D gene (6 bases). The CDR3 covers 13 residues. V gave up 8 bases and J gave up 0 bases, with 10 bases separating them. Germline loops: CDR1 ENHRY, CDR2 SYGVKD. The CDR3 coding sequence is TGTGCCATCTCCAGGGACATGAACACTGAAGCTTTCTTT. Protein sequence: CAISRDMNTEAFF.

The sample holds a few counts of this clone. V usage is TRBV18 and J usage is TRBJ1-5; 10 nucleotides match TRBD1. The V and J ends lost 6 bases and 2 bases, in that order; junction bases with no gene match: 10. Looked up from germline, CDR1 is KGHSH and CDR2 is LQKENI. The CDR3 loop spans 17 amino acids. The CDR3 is CASSTSTGTGGNQPQHF. For the CDR3, the DNA is TGTGCCAGCTCTACTAGCACCGGGACAGGGGGCAATCAGCCCCAGCATTTT.

This chain links TRBV20-1 with TRBJ2-5; 11 nucleotides match TRBD2. There are 17 residues in the CDR3. In germline, CDR1 is DFQATT, CDR2 SNEGSKA (reference sequence). V trimming: 3 bases; J trimming: 0 bases; junction bases outside the gene matches: 9. CDR3 sequence: CSASPLLAGAYQETQYF. CDR3 DNA sequence: TGCAGTGCTAGTCCCCTACTAGCGGGGGCGTACCAAGAGACCCAGTACTTC.

This clone occurred once. The V gene is TRBV13, the J gene TRBJ1-6; tentatively, D is TRBD1 (5 bases). Germline lookup yields CDR1 PRHDT and CDR2 FYEKMQ (reference sequence). Trimming shortened V by 4 bases and J by 2 bases, and 18 bases separated the two germline ends. CDR3 length equals 18 residues. The CDR3 region has the DNA TGTGCCAGCAGCTCCTACAGGACCCGAAGGACCTATAATTCACCCCTCCACTTT. This gives the protein CASSSYRTRRTYNSPLHF.

CDR3 region: CASSSPGHNYGYTF. Written as DNA, the CDR3 is TGTGCCAGCAGCTCACCGGGACATAACTATGGCTACACCTTC. The chain employs TRBV7-9 and TRBJ1-2, with D possibly matching TRBD1 (6 bases). With 4 bases removed from V and 1 base from J, the gap between germline ends came to 10 bases. Germline V lookup: CDR1 SEHNR, CDR2 FQNEAQ (reference sequence). CDR3 length: 14 amino acids.

The chain combines TRBV10-3 with TRBJ2-7; TRBD2 agrees at 7 bases. V shed 10 bases and J 4 bases; nucleotides not matched to a gene: 13. Germline loops: CDR1 ENHRY, CDR2 SYGVKD. The CDR3 sequence is 14 residues long. The CDR3 DNA follows: TGTGCCACTTCCGCGGGAGAAGGTGCTTACGAGCAGTACTTC. It specifies CATSAGEGAYEQYF.

This rearrangement joins TRBV27 to TRBJ1-4; D ambiguous. This CDR3 has 13 residues. Germline CDR1 MNHEY, CDR2 SMNVEV (reference sequence). Trimming left V 5 bases short and J 7 bases short, with 11 bases between. CDR3 sequence: CASSPRSREKLFF. The CDR3, as DNA: TGTGCCAGCAGTCCCCGGTCTCGTGAAAAACTGTTTTTT.

The V and J genes are TRBV19 and TRBJ1-1; D gene uncertain. Germline-derived CDR1 and CDR2 are LNHDA and SQIVND (reference sequence). The CDR3 runs to 14 residues. V lost 1 base and J 0 bases, leaving 6 bases between the germline ends. The CDR3 DNA reads as TGTGCCAGTAGTATAGGAATAGTGAACACTGAAGCTTTCTTT. This translates into CASSIGIVNTEAFF.

The rearrangement joins TRBV6-5 to TRBJ2-7; a possible D gene is TRBD2 (6 bases). The CDR3 has 14 residues. Trimming removed 0 bases at V and 2 bases at J, with 8 bases between. Per germline, CDR1 MNHEY and CDR2 SVGAGI. The CDR3 is CASSYSSGPYEQYF. Written as DNA, the CDR3 is TGTGCCAGCAGTTACTCTAGCGGCCCCTACGAGCAGTACTTC.